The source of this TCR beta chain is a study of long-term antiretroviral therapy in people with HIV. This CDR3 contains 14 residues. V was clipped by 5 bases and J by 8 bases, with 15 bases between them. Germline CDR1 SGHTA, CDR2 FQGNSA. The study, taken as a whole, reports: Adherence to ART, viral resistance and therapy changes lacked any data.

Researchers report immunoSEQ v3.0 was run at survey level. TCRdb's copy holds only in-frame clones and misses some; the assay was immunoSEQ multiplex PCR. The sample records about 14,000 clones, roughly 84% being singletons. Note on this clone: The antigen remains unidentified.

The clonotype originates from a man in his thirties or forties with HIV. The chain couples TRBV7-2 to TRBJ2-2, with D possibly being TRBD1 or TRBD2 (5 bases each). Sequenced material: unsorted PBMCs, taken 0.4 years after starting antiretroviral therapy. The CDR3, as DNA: TGTGCCAGCAGCATCCGGGACGGTGGGGGGGAGCTGTTTTTT. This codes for CASSIRDGGGELFF.